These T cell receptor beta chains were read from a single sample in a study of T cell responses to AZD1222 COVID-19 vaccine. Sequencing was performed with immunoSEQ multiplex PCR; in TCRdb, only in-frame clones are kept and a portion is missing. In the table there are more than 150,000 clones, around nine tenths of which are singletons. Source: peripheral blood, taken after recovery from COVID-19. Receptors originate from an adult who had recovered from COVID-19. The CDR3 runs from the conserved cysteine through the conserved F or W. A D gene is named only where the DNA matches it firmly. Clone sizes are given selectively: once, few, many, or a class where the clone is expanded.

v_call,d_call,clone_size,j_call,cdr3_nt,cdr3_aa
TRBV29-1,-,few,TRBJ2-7,TGCAGCGTTGCAACAGCCGCCGCCTACGAGCAGTACTTC,CSVATAAAYEQYF
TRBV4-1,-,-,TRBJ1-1,TGCGCCAGCAGCTACGGGGAGGGCGAAGCTTTCTTT,CASSYGEGEAFF
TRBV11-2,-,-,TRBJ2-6,TGTGCCAGCAACCTCATCCGGCAGGAGGCCTCTGGGGCCAACGTCCTGACTTTC,CASNLIRQEASGANVLTF
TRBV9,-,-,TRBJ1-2,TGTGCCAGCAGCGTAGATGGAGGAAACTATGGCTACACCTTC,CASSVDGGNYGYTF
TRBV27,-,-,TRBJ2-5,TGTGCCAGCAGCCTAACCAGGGACGAGACCCAGTACTTC,CASSLTRDETQYF
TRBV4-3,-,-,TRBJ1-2,TGCGCCAGCAGCCAAGACAGGGGTTATGGCTACACCTTC,CASSQDRGYGYTF
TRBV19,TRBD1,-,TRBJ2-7,TGTGCCAGTAGTCCAAACAGGGGTCGATTGTACGAGCAGTACTTC,CASSPNRGRLYEQYF
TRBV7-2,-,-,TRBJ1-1,TGTGCCAGCAGCCTAGAGGACGGCACTGAAGCTTTCTTT,CASSLEDGTEAFF
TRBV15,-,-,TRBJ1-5,TGTGCCACCAGCAGAGATCCCCGGGGAAATGATCAGCCCCAGCATTTT,CATSRDPRGNDQPQHF
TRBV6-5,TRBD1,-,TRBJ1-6,TGTGCCAGCTTTGGACAGGGGCCGAATTCACCCCTCCACTTT,CASFGQGPNSPLHF
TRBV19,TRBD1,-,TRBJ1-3,TGTGCCAGTAGTTCGGGACAGGGGGCTGGAAACACCATATATTTT,CASSSGQGAGNTIYF
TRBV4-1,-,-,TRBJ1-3,TGCGCCAGCAGCCATGATGAGGCCTCTGGAAACACCATATATTTT,CASSHDEASGNTIYF
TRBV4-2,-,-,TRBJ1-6,TGTGCCAGCAGCCAAGATCAGGTGACAGTTGCTCCCCTCCACTTT,CASSQDQVTVAPLHF
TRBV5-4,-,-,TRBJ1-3,TGTGCCAGCAGCTTAAACAGGGATGGAAACACCATATATTTT,CASSLNRDGNTIYF
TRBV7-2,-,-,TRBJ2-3,TGTGCCAGCAGCTTAGCGGGAGGGGGGGCAGATACGCAGTATTTT,CASSLAGGGADTQYF
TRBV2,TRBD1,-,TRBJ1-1,TGTGCCAGCACCCGACAGGGGACGAACACTGAAGCTTTCTTT,CASTRQGTNTEAFF